This section outlines one T cell receptor beta chain sequence together with its context. Trimming stripped 1 base from V and 4 bases from J, with 17 bases between. The CDR3 has 17 amino acids. Germline V gives CDR1 SGHDN, CDR2 FVKESK. Reverse transcription of roughly 0.5 to 1 ug RNA was carried out with random hexamers. TCRdb re-derived calls from the immunoSEQ multiplex PCR reads in MiXCR, one entry per CDR3 protein. The sample yields approximately 120,000 distinct CDR3 sequences, over 85% seen once. The record originates from a study of CD8 T cells in Susac syndrome. This chain links TRBV14 with TRBJ2-1; D possibly uses TRBD1 or TRBD2 (5 bases each). This clonotype originated in a human donor with multiple sclerosis. Sequenced: CD8+ T cells from PBMCs. The CDR3 DNA follows: TGTGCCAGCAGCCAAGGTATAGTAAGGGACCAGTACAATGAGCAGTTCTTC. Protein product: CASSQGIVRDQYNEQFF.